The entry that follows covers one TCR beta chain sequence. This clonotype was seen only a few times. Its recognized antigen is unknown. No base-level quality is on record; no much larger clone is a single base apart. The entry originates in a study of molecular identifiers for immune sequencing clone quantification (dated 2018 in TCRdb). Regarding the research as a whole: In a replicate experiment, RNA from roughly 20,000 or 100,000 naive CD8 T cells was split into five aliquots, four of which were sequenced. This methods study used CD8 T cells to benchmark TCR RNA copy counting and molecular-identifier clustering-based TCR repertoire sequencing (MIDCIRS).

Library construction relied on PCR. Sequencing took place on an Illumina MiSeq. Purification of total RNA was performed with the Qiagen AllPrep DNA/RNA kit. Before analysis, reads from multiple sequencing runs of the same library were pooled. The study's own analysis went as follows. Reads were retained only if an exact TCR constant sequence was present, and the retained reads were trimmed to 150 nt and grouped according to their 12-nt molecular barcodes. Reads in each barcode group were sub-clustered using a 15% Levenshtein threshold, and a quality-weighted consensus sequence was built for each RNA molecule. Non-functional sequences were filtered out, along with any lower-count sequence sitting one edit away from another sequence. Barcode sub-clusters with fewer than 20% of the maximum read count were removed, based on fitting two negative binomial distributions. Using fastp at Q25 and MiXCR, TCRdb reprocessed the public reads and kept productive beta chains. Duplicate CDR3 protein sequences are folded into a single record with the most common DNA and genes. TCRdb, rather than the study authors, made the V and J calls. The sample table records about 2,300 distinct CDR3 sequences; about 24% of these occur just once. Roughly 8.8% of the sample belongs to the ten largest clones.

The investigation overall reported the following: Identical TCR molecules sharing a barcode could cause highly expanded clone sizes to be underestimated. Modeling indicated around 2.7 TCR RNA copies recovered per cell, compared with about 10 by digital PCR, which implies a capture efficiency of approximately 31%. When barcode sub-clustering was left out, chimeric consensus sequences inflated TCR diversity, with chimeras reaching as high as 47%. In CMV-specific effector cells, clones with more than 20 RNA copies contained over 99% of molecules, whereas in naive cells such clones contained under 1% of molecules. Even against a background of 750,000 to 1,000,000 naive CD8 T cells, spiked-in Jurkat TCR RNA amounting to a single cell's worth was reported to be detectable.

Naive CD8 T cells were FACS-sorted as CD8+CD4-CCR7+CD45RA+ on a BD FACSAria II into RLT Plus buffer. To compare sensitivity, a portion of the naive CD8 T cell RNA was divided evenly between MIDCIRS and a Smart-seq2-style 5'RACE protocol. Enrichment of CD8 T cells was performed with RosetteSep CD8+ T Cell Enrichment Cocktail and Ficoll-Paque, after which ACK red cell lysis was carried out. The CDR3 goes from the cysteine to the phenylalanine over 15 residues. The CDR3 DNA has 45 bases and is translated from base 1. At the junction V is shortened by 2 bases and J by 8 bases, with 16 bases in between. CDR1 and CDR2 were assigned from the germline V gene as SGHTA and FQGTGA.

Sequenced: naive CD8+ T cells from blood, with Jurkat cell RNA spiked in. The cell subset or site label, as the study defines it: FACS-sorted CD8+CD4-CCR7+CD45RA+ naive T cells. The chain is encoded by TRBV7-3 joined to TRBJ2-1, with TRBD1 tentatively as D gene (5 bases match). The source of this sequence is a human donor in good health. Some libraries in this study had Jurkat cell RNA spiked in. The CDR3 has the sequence CASSLLPAGSHEQFF. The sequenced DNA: TGTGCCAGCAGCTTACTCCCAGCAGGGTCGCATGAGCAGTTCTTC. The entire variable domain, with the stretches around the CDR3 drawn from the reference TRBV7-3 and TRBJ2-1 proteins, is GAGVSQTPSNKVTEKGKYVELRCDPISGHTALYWYRQSLGQGPEFLIYFQGTGAADDSGLPNDRFFAVRPEGSVSTLKIQRTERGDSAVYLCASSLLPAGSHEQFFGPGTRLTVL.